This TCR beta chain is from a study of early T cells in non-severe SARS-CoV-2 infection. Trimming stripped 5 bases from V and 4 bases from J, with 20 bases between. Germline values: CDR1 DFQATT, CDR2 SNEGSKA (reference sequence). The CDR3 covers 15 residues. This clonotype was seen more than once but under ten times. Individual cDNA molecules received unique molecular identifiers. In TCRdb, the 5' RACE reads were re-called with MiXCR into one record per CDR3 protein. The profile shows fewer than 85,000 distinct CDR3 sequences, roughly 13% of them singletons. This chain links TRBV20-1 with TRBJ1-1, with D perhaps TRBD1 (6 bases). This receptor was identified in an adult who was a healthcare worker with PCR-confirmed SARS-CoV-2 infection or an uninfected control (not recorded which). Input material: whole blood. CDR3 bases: TGCAGTGCTGCGGGACGTGACAGGACGGGCACTGAAGCTTTCTTT. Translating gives CSAAGRDRTGTEAFF.